What follows are 19 T cell receptor beta chains derived from one specimen sequenced in a study of shared clonotypes between healthy human individuals. Assay used: immunoSEQ multiplex PCR; TCRdb lists only in-frame clones, some missing. The sample lists some 240,000 clones, 60% to 80% occurring once. Sequenced input: memory CD4+ T cells sorted from blood. The subset was: CD45RA-negative fraction. The receptors here all came from a man aged 25-45 years in good health.

Here the CDR3 reads CASSLRGGMNTEAFF. CDR3 coding DNA: TGTGCCAGCAGCTTAAGAGGAGGGATGAACACTGAAGCTTTCTTT. This chain connects TRBV7-9 to TRBJ1-1; no definite D call. Looked up from germline, CDR1 is SEHNR and CDR2 is FQNEAQ (reference sequence). The CDR3 covers 15 residues. V was trimmed by 2 bases and J by 0 bases, leaving 10 bases between them. The complete variable domain, with remaining parts taken from reference TRBV7-9 and TRBJ1-1, reads DTGVSQNPRHKITKRGQNVTFRCDPISEHNRLYWYRQTLGQGPEFLTYFQNEAQLEKSRLLSDRFSAERPKGSFSTLEIQRTEQGDSAMYLCASSLRGGMNTEAFFGQGTRLTVV.

Here the CDR3 reads CASSVEGGFGSNTEAFF. In DNA, the CDR3 is TGTGCCAGCAGCGTAGAAGGGGGTTTCGGTTCGAACACTGAAGCTTTCTTT. The genes are TRBV9 and TRBJ1-1; weak D call: TRBD1 (6 bases). This CDR3 spans 17 amino acids. Germline CDR1 is SGDLS and CDR2 is YYNGEE. Trimming removed 0 bases at V and 1 base at J, with 16 bases between.

The sample holds one count of this clone. V usage is TRBV19 and J usage is TRBJ2-7; D tentatively fits TRBD1 or TRBD2 (6 bases each). Between the trimmed V and J ends, which lost 5 bases and 6 bases, there was a span of 14 bases. The germline V gene has CDR1 LNHDA and CDR2 SQIVND (reference sequence). The CDR3 is 13 residues long. CDR3 nucleotide sequence: TGTGCCAGTAGTGCCGGGAGAGGGGGCGAGCAGTACTTC. Amino acids: CASSAGRGGEQYF. Complete variable domain (other parts from reference TRBV19 and TRBJ2-7): DGGITQSPKYLFRKEGQNVTLSCEQNLNHDAMYWYRQDPGQGLRLIYYSQIVNDFQKGDIAEGYSVSREKKESFPLTVTSAQKNPTAFYLCASSAGRGGEQYFGPGTRLTVT.

The chain employs TRBV5-1 and TRBJ2-7, with 9 bases identical to TRBD1. V lost 0 bases, J lost 6 bases, and 7 bases stayed unmatched. This CDR3 contains 15 residues. The germline V gene has CDR1 SGHRS and CDR2 YFSETQ. The CDR3 here is CASSLAGTGLREQYF. The CDR3 coding sequence is TGCGCCAGCAGCTTGGCCGGGACAGGGCTGCGCGAGCAGTACTTC.

In its sample, this clone was seen a few times. This chain joins TRBV7-8 and TRBJ2-7; no reliable D call. Deletions cut 5 bases from V and 6 bases from J, with 11 bases between. There are 12 residues in the CDR3. The germline V gene has CDR1 SGHVS and CDR2 FQNEAQ. The CDR3: CASSHSVGEQYF. CDR3 bases: TGTGCCAGCAGCCATTCGGTGGGCGAGCAGTACTTC.

This sequence joins TRBV11-2 and TRBJ2-7, with D tentatively TRBD2 (6 bases). CDR1 and CDR2 (germline): SGHAT, FQNNGV. The CDR3 length is 14 residues. V lost 5 bases and J 4 bases, leaving 15 bases between the germline ends. CDR3 nucleotides: TGTGCCAGCAGCCCCCTTGGGGGGTTTTACGAGCAGTACTTC. It codes for CASSPLGGFYEQYF.

The table lists this clone with a few counts. J is TRBJ1-2 and V is TRBV28, with a tentative D call TRBD1 (6 bases). Trimming took off 5 bases at V and 4 bases at J, with 14 bases between the two ends. The CDR3 consists of 14 residues. Germline values: CDR1 MDHEN, CDR2 SYDVKM. In DNA form, the CDR3 reads TGTGCCAGCAGTAGATACAGGGTAGTCTATGGCTACACCTTC. Protein sequence: CASSRYRVVYGYTF.

The chain joins TRBV10-3 to TRBJ1-2, with TRBD1 matching over 7 bases. There are 15 residues in the CDR3. CDR1 is ENHRY, CDR2 SYGVKD, per germline. V dropped 0 bases and J dropped 0; count of bases not matched to a gene: 1. Here the CDR3 DNA reads TGTGCCATCAGTGAGTCCAGGGGGTCTAACTATGGCTACACCTTC. Residues: CAISESRGSNYGYTF.

This clone was seen many times. This sequence joins TRBV15 and TRBJ1-1; D might be TRBD1 (6 bases). V lost 4 bases, J lost 3 bases, and 12 bases lay in between. The length of the CDR3 is 14 residues. CDR1 and CDR2 (germline): LNHNV, YYDKDF (reference sequence). CDR3 coding DNA: TGTGCCACCAGCAAAGAACAGGGATACACTGAAGCTTTCTTT. Amino acids: CATSKEQGYTEAFF. The whole variable domain, remainder taken from reference TRBV15 and TRBJ1-1, is DAMVIQNPRYQVTQFGKPVTLSCSQTLNHNVMYWYQQKSSQAPKLLFHYYDKDFNNEADTPDNFQSRRPNTSFCFLDIRSPGLGDTAMYLCATSKEQGYTEAFFGQGTRLTVV.

The DNA for the CDR3 is TGTGCCAGCAGTCGGACATCGAGCAATCAGCCCCAGCATTTT. Translated: CASSRTSSNQPQHF. The chain carries TRBV6-6 and TRBJ1-5, with D maybe TRBD1 (5 bases). The CDR3 covers 14 residues. The V end was cut by 5 bases, the J end by 1 base, with 9 bases between. Germline V CDR1 and CDR2: MNHNY, SVGAGI (reference sequence).

The chain couples TRBV10-3 to TRBJ2-1, with no clear D. CDR1 and CDR2 (germline): ENHRY, SYGVKD. The germline V and J ends were trimmed by 4 bases and 6 bases, with 7 bases remaining between them. The CDR3 covers 12 residues. The CDR3 spells CAISVTLNEQFF. CDR3 in DNA: TGTGCCATCAGTGTGACTCTCAATGAGCAGTTCTTC.

This rearrangement joins TRBV9 to TRBJ2-4; 7 bases map to TRBD1. The germline gives CDR1 SGDLS, CDR2 YYNGEE. V trimming: 4 bases; J trimming: 7 bases; junction bases outside the gene matches: 14. The CDR3 runs to 16 residues. DNA of the CDR3: TGTGCCAGCAGCCCCCGGGACAGTTCTAGCCGGAACATTCAGTACTTC. Translating it yields CASSPRDSSSRNIQYF.

The chain employs TRBV10-2 and TRBJ2-7; D is possibly TRBD1 (5 bases). This CDR3 spans 14 amino acids. V was pared by 4 bases and J by 4 bases, with 14 bases between. Germline CDR1 is WSHSY and CDR2 is SAAADI. The CDR3 sequence is CASSAGILGYEQYF. CDR3 sequence (DNA): TGCGCCAGCAGTGCAGGGATATTGGGTTACGAGCAGTACTTC.

This clone was picked up a small number of times. The chain uses TRBV5-5 and TRBJ2-7; 9 bases map to TRBD1. Germline V lookup: CDR1 SGHKS, CDR2 YYEKEE (reference sequence). V lost 5 bases and J lost 2; bases outside the gene matches: 5. This CDR3 comprises 14 residues. The CDR3 is CASRGQGTTYEQYF. CDR3 nucleotide sequence: TGTGCCAGCAGGGGACAGGGTACAACCTACGAGCAGTACTTC.

The gene calls are TRBV10-3 and TRBJ2-1, with 9 bases matching TRBD2. Germline V gene data show CDR1 as ENHRY and CDR2 as SYGVKD. V gave up 6 bases and J gave up 5 bases; unmatched junction bases: 5. The CDR3 totals 14 residues. The CDR3 DNA reads TGTGCCATCAGAATGACTAGCGGTGACAATGAGCAGTTCTTC. As protein: CAIRMTSGDNEQFF.

The V call is TRBV14, the J call TRBJ2-5; D not certain. CDR1 and CDR2 from the germline V gene are SGHDN and FVKESK. The CDR3 contains 14 residues. Deletions cut 1 base from V and 0 bases from J, with 6 bases between. CDR3 nucleotides: TGTGCCAGCAGCCAAGTACAGAACCAAGAGACCCAGTACTTC. It codes for CASSQVQNQETQYF.

About this clone: In the same sample, other DNA sequences code for this CDR3. This CDR3 reads CASSSDRGSYNEQFF. CDR3 DNA: TGTGCCAGCAGTTCCGACAGGGGTTCCTACAATGAGCAGTTCTTC. The rearrangement uses TRBV2 and TRBJ2-1; 8 bases fit TRBD1. From germline, CDR1 is SNHLY and CDR2 FYNNEI. The trim removed 5 bases at V and 1 base at J, leaving 4 bases unmatched. CDR3 length equals 15 residues.

This rearrangement joins TRBV11-2 to TRBJ2-7, with TRBD2 matching 11 bases. The CDR3 contains 14 residues. Germline V gives CDR1 SGHAT, CDR2 FQNNGV. V was clipped by 6 bases and J by 6 bases; unmatched bases: 7. The CDR3, as DNA: TGTGCCAGCAGGACTAGCGGGACCCTTTTCGAGCAGTACTTC. This gives the protein CASRTSGTLFEQYF.

The gene calls are TRBV5-1 and TRBJ1-2, with 7 bases fitting TRBD1. The length of the CDR3 is 13 residues. The germline V gene encodes CDR1 SGHRS and CDR2 YFSETQ. V was clipped by 4 bases and J by 8 bases; unmatched bases: 8. CDR3 residues: CASSVRTGHGYTF. The CDR3 nucleotides read TGCGCCAGCAGCGTCCGGACAGGCCACGGCTACACCTTC.